The next 27 T cell receptor beta chains were all read from a single sample in a study of blood T cell repertoires in COVID-19. Only in-frame clones appear in the TCRdb table, and some are missing; sequencing was by immunoSEQ multiplex PCR. The table lists over 200,000 clones, 70% to 85% of them singletons. Sequenced: peripheral blood. The receptors come from a man aged 35-49 years who had recovered from COVID-19.

The J gene is TRBJ2-1, the V gene TRBV6-2 or TRBV6-3; 12 bases fit TRBD1. The CDR3 consists of 14 residues. CDR1 MNHEY and CDR2 SVGEGT come from the germline V gene. The V gene end was trimmed by 5 bases and the J gene end by 10 bases; junction bases not matched to a gene: 6. For the CDR3, the DNA is TGTGCCAGCAGTGGGACAGGGGGCGGACTGGAGCAGTTCTTC. Translated: CASSGTGGGLEQFF.

V is TRBV11-3 and J is TRBJ1-1; D might be TRBD1 (6 bases). Germline CDR1 is SGHNT and CDR2 is YENEEA. CDR3 length: 16 residues. Trimming stripped 0 bases from V and 4 bases from J, with 15 bases between. The DNA for the CDR3 is TGTGCCAGCAGCTTAGACGCGTTAGGGGGTATCACTGAAGCTTTCTTT. This codes for CASSLDALGGITEAFF. Full variable domain (rest looked up from reference TRBV11-3 and TRBJ1-1): EAGVVQSPRYKIIEKKQPVAFWCNPISGHNTLYWYLQNLGQGPELLIRYENEEAVDDSQLPKDRFSAERLKGVDSTLKIQPAELGDSAVYLCASSLDALGGITEAFFGQGTRLTVV.

A word on this clone: One junction end disagrees with the germline gene, perhaps due to a read error. The rearrangement joins TRBV29-1 to TRBJ2-7, with 8 bases identical to TRBD2. In germline, CDR1 is SQVTM, CDR2 ANQGSEA. The CDR3 spans 15 residues. The CDR3 DNA reads TGCAGCGTCGAAGGACTAGCAGAGAGCTCCTACGAGCAGTACTTC. This gives the protein CSVEGLAESSYEQYF.

The chain uses TRBV18 and TRBJ2-2; D remains ambiguous. The CDR3 has 14 amino acids. With 2 bases removed from V and 0 bases from J, the gap between germline ends came to 4 bases. The germline gives CDR1 KGHSH, CDR2 LQKENI. Written as DNA, the CDR3 is TGTGCCAGCTCACCAGACTCGAACACCGGGGAGCTGTTTTTT. This codes for CASSPDSNTGELFF.

The chain couples TRBV5-5 to TRBJ2-2, with a possible D match to TRBD1 (6 bases). Trimming removed 3 bases at V and 0 bases at J, with 12 bases between. CDR1 SGHKS and CDR2 YYEKEE come from the germline V gene (reference sequence). The CDR3 totals 16 residues. CDR3: CASSYGQTANTGELFF. The CDR3 DNA follows: TGTGCCAGCAGCTACGGACAGACAGCGAACACCGGGGAGCTGTTTTTT. Supplemented by reference TRBV5-5 and TRBJ2-2, the full variable domain reads DAGVTQSPTHLIKTRGQQVTLRCSPISGHKSVSWYQQVLGQGPQFIFQYYEKEERGRGNFPDRFSARQFPNYSSELNVNALLLGDSALYLCASSYGQTANTGELFFGEGSRLTVL.

The chain carries TRBV11-2 and TRBJ2-3; tentatively, D is TRBD2 (7 bases). The CDR3 is made up of 15 amino acids. The ends were cut back, 0 bases at V and 2 bases at J, with 9 bases in the middle. Per germline, CDR1 SGHAT and CDR2 FQNNGV. This chain's CDR3 is CASSLEGGATDTQYF. The CDR3 DNA reads TGTGCCAGCAGCTTAGAAGGGGGGGCCACAGATACGCAGTATTTT.

The V gene is TRBV5-4, the J gene TRBJ1-3, with 9 nucleotides matching TRBD1. The CDR3 loop spans 15 amino acids. Germline V gene lookup returns CDR1 SGHNT and CDR2 YYREEE (reference sequence). Losses at the gene ends were 3 bases for V and 4 bases for J; bases not matched to a gene: 5. The CDR3 bases are TGTGCCAGCAGCTCCGGACAGGGGCGAGGAAACACCATATATTTT. It codes for CASSSGQGRGNTIYF.

This clone was seen more than once but under ten times. The rearrangement joins TRBV30 to TRBJ2-7, with D possibly TRBD1 on 5 matching bases. Per germline, CDR1 GTSNPN and CDR2 SVGIG (reference sequence). V was shortened by 3 bases and J by 2 bases, with 14 bases between the two germline ends. The CDR3 has 14 amino acids. The CDR3 coding sequence is TGTGCCTGGAGGATGACAGAACCGACCTACGAGCAGTACTTC. Amino acids: CAWRMTEPTYEQYF.

V gene TRBV6-5 combines with J gene TRBJ2-7, with a weak D call TRBD2 (5 bases). This CDR3 contains 12 residues. Deletions cut 8 bases from V and 5 bases from J, with 13 bases between. Per germline, CDR1 MNHEY and CDR2 SVGAGI. CDR3 protein: CASGVGVHEQYF. DNA of the CDR3: TGTGCCAGCGGAGTCGGGGTGCACGAGCAGTACTTC.

The chain uses TRBV7-2 and TRBJ2-3; D not resolved. The CDR3 sequence is 14 residues long. Trimming pared 2 bases from V and 0 bases from J, leaving 6 bases between. Germline V lookup: CDR1 SGHTA, CDR2 FQGNSA. CDR3 protein: CASSLSGSTDTQYF. Written as DNA, the CDR3 is TGTGCCAGCAGCTTATCAGGCAGCACAGATACGCAGTATTTT.

This chain joins TRBV7-8 and TRBJ1-2; D may be TRBD1 (5 bases). V dropped 1 base and J dropped 3 bases, with 12 bases sitting between them. The CDR3 spans 15 residues. Germline V lookup: CDR1 SGHVS, CDR2 FQNEAQ. CDR3 nucleotide sequence: TGTGCCAGCAGCTTAGGTGCAGGGCAGGACTATGGCTACACCTTC. Translation: CASSLGAGQDYGYTF.

The gene calls are TRBV18 and TRBJ2-1, with TRBD1 matching 10 bases. Germline V CDR1 and CDR2: KGHSH, LQKENI. J lost 4 bases, V lost 6 bases, and 6 bases had no gene match. This CDR3 contains 15 residues. The chain's CDR3 is CASSSGTGAYNEQFF. Here the CDR3 DNA reads TGTGCCAGCTCTTCCGGGACAGGGGCTTACAATGAGCAGTTCTTC.

This clone counts as medium-sized. This rearrangement joins TRBV3-1 (or the pseudogene TRBV3-2) to TRBJ2-7; 14 bases are shared with TRBD2. Unmatched junction bases numbered 7, after V lost 0 bases and J lost 3 bases. The CDR3 is made up of 18 amino acids. Per germline, CDR1 LGHDT and CDR2 YNNKEL (reference sequence). CDR3 sequence (DNA): TGTGCCAGCAGCCAAGATAGAATTGGGACTAGCGGGGGCTACGAGCAGTACTTC. As protein: CASSQDRIGTSGGYEQYF.

This clone has just a few counts. This chain uses TRBV30 with TRBJ2-7; D is perhaps TRBD1 (7 bases). V lost 1 base to trimming and J lost 7 bases, with 11 bases between them. Looked up from germline, CDR1 is GTSNPN and CDR2 is SVGIG (reference sequence). The CDR3 contains 12 residues. CDR3 sequence reads: CAWSGTGGEQYF. The CDR3 coding sequence is TGTGCCTGGAGTGGGACAGGAGGGGAGCAGTACTTC.

This sequence joins TRBV20-1 and TRBJ1-1; no clear D gene. V was cut by 6 bases and J by 4 bases, with 9 bases left in between. The CDR3 extends over 11 amino acids. The germline gives CDR1 DFQATT, CDR2 SNEGSKA (reference sequence). This CDR3 reads CSAKYITEAFF. CDR3 DNA sequence: TGCAGTGCAAAGTACATCACTGAAGCTTTCTTT.

This chain connects TRBV6-5 to TRBJ2-1, with D perhaps matching TRBD2 (6 bases). CDR1 and CDR2 (germline): MNHEY, SVGAGI. The germline V and J ends were trimmed by 2 bases and 0 bases, with 8 bases remaining between them. The CDR3 is 15 residues long. This CDR3 reads CASSYGGASYNEQFF. CDR3 DNA sequence: TGTGCCAGCAGTTACGGCGGGGCCTCCTACAATGAGCAGTTCTTC.

This clone has a count of ten or more. The rearrangement links TRBV27 to TRBJ2-7; no clear D. V lost 8 bases and J 3 bases, leaving 5 bases between the germline ends. The germline CDR1 and CDR2 sequences are MNHEY and SMNVEV (reference sequence). This CDR3 is built from 10 residues. Here the CDR3 reads CASGLYEQYF. CDR3 in DNA: TGTGCCAGCGGGCTCTACGAGCAGTACTTC.

The chain carries TRBV4-3 and TRBJ2-1; D is perhaps TRBD1 (5 bases). The CDR3 runs 16 residues. Germline values: CDR1 LGHNA, CDR2 YSLEER. V lost 3 bases to trimming and J lost 0 bases, with 12 bases between them. CDR3 nucleotide sequence: TGCGCCAGCAGCCAGGAAACAGGAAGCTCCTACAATGAGCAGTTCTTC. Protein sequence: CASSQETGSSYNEQFF.

DNA for the CDR3: TGTGCCAGCAGCTTGAACAGGGGCAGCGATGAGCAGTTCTTC. This translates into CASSLNRGSDEQFF. This sequence joins TRBV5-5 and TRBJ2-1, with 7 bases that match TRBD1. The CDR3 covers 14 residues. The V and J ends lost 1 base and 8 bases, in that order; junction bases with no gene match: 6. CDR1 and CDR2 from the germline V gene are SGHKS and YYEKEE (reference sequence).

The V gene is TRBV10-3, the J gene TRBJ1-4; D is possibly TRBD1 (5 bases). Germline values: CDR1 ENHRY, CDR2 SYGVKD. The CDR3 has 15 residues. Between the trimmed V and J ends, which lost 6 bases and 7 bases, there was a span of 18 bases. Here the CDR3 DNA reads TGTGCCATCAGCGGAGGGACGGGATTGGGTGAAAAACTGTTTTTT. Translating gives CAISGGTGLGEKLFF.

The gene calls are TRBV4-3 and TRBJ2-1, with TRBD2 matching 8 bases. The CDR3 sequence is 13 residues long. V lost 6 bases to trimming and J lost 5 bases; unmatched junction nucleotides: 3. CDR1 and CDR2 from the germline V gene are LGHNA and YSLEER. CDR3 region: CASSRAGDNEQFF. The CDR3 region has the DNA TGCGCCAGCAGTAGAGCGGGGGACAATGAGCAGTTCTTC.

The chain carries TRBV15 and TRBJ2-3; TRBD2 aligns across 9 bases. CDR1 is LNHNV, CDR2 YYDKDF, per germline (reference sequence). Trimming cost V 5 bases and J 8 bases; bases outside gene matches: 17. The CDR3 covers 17 residues. CDR3 amino acids: CATSGRLAAYLQVTQYF. The CDR3 bases are TGTGCCACCAGCGGTCGACTAGCGGCCTACTTACAGGTTACGCAGTATTTT.

The J gene is TRBJ1-1, the V gene TRBV7-6; D not resolved. V was pared by 5 bases and J by 10 bases, with 11 bases between. The CDR3 extends over 11 amino acids. Per germline, CDR1 SGHVS and CDR2 FNYEAQ. CDR3 in amino acids: CASSQKIGAFF. The CDR3, as DNA: TGTGCCAGCAGCCAGAAAATTGGAGCTTTCTTT.

The V call is TRBV5-5, the J call TRBJ2-2, with D uncertain. Germline values: CDR1 SGHKS, CDR2 YYEKEE (reference sequence). The V end was cut by 0 bases, the J end by 0 bases, with 6 bases between. The CDR3 contains 15 residues. The CDR3 reads CASSLDRANTGELFF. Written as DNA, the CDR3 is TGTGCCAGCAGCTTGGACAGAGCGAACACCGGGGAGCTGTTTTTT.

The chain recombines TRBV6-5 with TRBJ2-7, with 11 bases lining up with TRBD1. Germline V gene lookup returns CDR1 MNHEY and CDR2 SVGAGI. V shed 1 base and J 6 bases; nucleotides not matched to a gene: 5. The CDR3 loop spans 15 amino acids. The CDR3 sequence: CASSYFGQGAVEQYF. CDR3 DNA sequence: TGTGCCAGCAGTTACTTTGGACAGGGGGCGGTCGAGCAGTACTTC.

This clone was seen a handful of times. The rearrangement links TRBV4-3 to TRBJ2-3, with 11 bases aligning to TRBD1. Germline V gene lookup returns CDR1 LGHNA and CDR2 YSLEER. V shed 1 base, J shed 4 bases, and the junction held 1 base outside the gene matches. The CDR3 consists of 15 residues. The DNA of the CDR3 is TGCGCCAGCAGCCAAGGGACAGGGGGCGCAGATACGCAGTATTTT. Its translation is CASSQGTGGADTQYF.

J is TRBJ1-1 and V is TRBV11-2, with D unresolved. This CDR3 spans 16 amino acids. Trimming took off 4 bases at V and 1 base at J, with 16 bases between the two ends. Germline V gene sequence: CDR1 SGHAT, CDR2 FQNNGV. In DNA form, the CDR3 reads TGTGCCAGCAGCTCACTTCCGGGTCTTACGAACACTGAAGCTTTCTTT. This translates into CASSSLPGLTNTEAFF. Variable domain in full (rest from reference TRBV11-2 and TRBJ1-1): EAGVAQSPRYKIIEKRQSVAFWCNPISGHATLYWYQQILGQGPKLLIQFQNNGVVDDSQLPKDRFSAERLKGVDSTLKIQPAKLEDSAVYLCASSSLPGLTNTEAFFGQGTRLTVV.